This is a list of T cell receptor beta chains from one sample in a study of identical twins. TCRdb independently ran MiXCR on the 5' RACE reads; one entry per CDR3 protein. The repertoire includes 650,000 to 800,000 distinct CDR3 sequences, 8.6% of them detected once, and 0.75% to 1% sits in the top ten. These data were likewise used in another study, on yellow fever vaccine responses in identical twins.

Material for sequencing was PBMCs. Every receptor here comes from a woman younger than 35 in good health. Both conserved end residues are part of each CDR3. Each record gives: clone size, D gene, V gene, J gene, CDR3 protein, CDR3 DNA. D genes are given only for firm matches. Clone size, where shown, is once, few, many, or a class for clones that have expanded.

>many|TRBD1|TRBV12-3/TRBV12-4|TRBJ1-1
CASSPTGQGTNTEAFF
TGTGCCAGCAGTCCTACCGGACAGGGAACGAACACTGAAGCTTTCTTT
>few|TRBD2|TRBV28|TRBJ2-7
CASSDPVAGAVHEQYF
TGTGCCAGCAGCGACCCAGTGGCGGGAGCAGTCCACGAGCAGTACTTC
>many|-|TRBV14|TRBJ1-1
CASSQDRGPGRNTEAFF
TGTGCCAGCAGCCAAGATAGAGGACCCGGGCGGAACACTGAAGCTTTCTTT
>many|-|TRBV29-1|TRBJ1-2
CSVEAWRGTTVGGYTF
TGCAGCGTTGAAGCTTGGCGGGGAACCACGGTCGGAGGCTACACCTTC
>once|-|TRBV28|TRBJ2-3
CASSPGGHTQYF
TGTGCCAGCAGTCCCGGCGGGCATACGCAGTATTTT
>few|-|TRBV6-5|TRBJ1-5
CASSYRGDHWPQHF
TGTGCCAGCAGTTACCGGGGGGACCACTGGCCCCAGCATTTT
>many|-|TRBV15|TRBJ2-2
CATSAPGSYLGGELFF
TGTGCCACCAGCGCCCCCGGGAGCTATCTCGGCGGGGAGCTGTTTTTT
>few|-|TRBV27|TRBJ2-1
CASSQPDSLLYYNEQFF
TGTGCCAGCAGTCAACCGGATAGCCTCCTTTACTACAATGAGCAGTTCTTC
>few|-|TRBV7-9|TRBJ2-4
CASSPLREAKNIQYF
TGTGCCAGCAGCCCACTAAGGGAGGCCAAAAACATTCAGTACTTC
>-|TRBD2|TRBV27|TRBJ2-5
CASSASGNQETQYF
TGTGCCAGCAGTGCTAGCGGCAACCAAGAGACCCAGTACTTC
>few|-|TRBV29-1|TRBJ2-7
CSVQDLGSLRRYF
TGCAGCGTTCAGGACTTAGGGTCGCTACGTCGGTACTTC
>few|-|TRBV6-5|TRBJ1-5
CASSYQFNQPQHF
TGTGCCAGCAGTTACCAGTTCAATCAGCCCCAGCATTTT
>-|TRBD1|TRBV20-1|TRBJ1-4
CSAQRQGATNEKLFF
TGCAGTGCTCAGCGACAGGGGGCAACTAATGAAAAACTGTTTTTT
>-|TRBD2|TRBV4-1|TRBJ2-7
CASSLETSGSFYEQYF
TGCGCCAGCAGCCTTGAGACTAGCGGGAGTTTCTACGAGCAGTACTTC
>many|-|TRBV15|TRBJ2-2
CATSRDNTNTGELFF
TGTGCCACCAGCAGAGATAACACGAACACCGGGGAGCTGTTTTTT
>-|-|TRBV7-9|TRBJ2-5
CASSLAQSGLETQYF
TGTGCCAGCAGCTTAGCGCAATCAGGGCTGGAGACCCAGTACTTC
>many|TRBD2|TRBV12-3/TRBV12-4|TRBJ2-3
CASSLAAGGGDTQYF
TGTGCCAGCAGTTTAGCGGCGGGGGGCGGAGATACGCAGTATTTT
>few|TRBD1|TRBV27|TRBJ2-7
CASRRDSEYEQYF
TGTGCCAGCAGACGGGACAGCGAATACGAGCAGTACTTC
>few|-|TRBV27|TRBJ2-7
CASSIRFSYEQYF
TGTGCCAGCAGTATACGGTTCTCCTACGAGCAGTACTTC
>once|-|TRBV5-1|TRBJ2-3
CASSPAKGAGGFTDTQYF
TGCGCCAGCAGCCCCGCGAAGGGGGCGGGGGGATTCACAGATACGCAGTATTTT
>few|TRBD1|TRBV25-1|TRBJ2-5
CASIGTGPRETQYF
TGTGCCAGCATCGGGACAGGGCCACGGGAGACCCAGTACTTC
>many|-|TRBV4-1|TRBJ2-7
CASSRGYDPSYEQYF
TGCGCCAGCAGCCGAGGCTACGATCCCTCCTACGAGCAGTACTTC
>-|TRBD1|TRBV12-3/TRBV12-4|TRBJ2-1
CASSFGQGYNEQFF
TGTGCCAGCAGTTTCGGACAGGGGTACAATGAGCAGTTCTTC
>many|TRBD1|TRBV6-2/TRBV6-3|TRBJ2-5
CASSTGQGQETQYF
TGTGCCAGCAGTACGGGACAGGGACAAGAGACCCAGTACTTC
>many|-|TRBV5-1|TRBJ1-6
CASSSQGENSPLHF
TGCGCCAGCAGCTCGCAGGGTGAGAATTCACCCCTCCACTTT
>-|TRBD1|TRBV6-1|TRBJ1-1
CASSPLGQGINTEAFF
TGTGCCAGCAGTCCCTTGGGACAGGGGATAAACACTGAAGCTTTCTTT
>many|-|TRBV5-1|TRBJ2-1
CASSLQGGVKGNEQFF
TGCGCCAGCAGCTTGCAGGGCGGGGTTAAAGGAAATGAGCAGTTCTTC
>-|-|TRBV3-1|TRBJ2-1
CASCADGNYYNEQFF
TGTGCCAGCTGCGCGGACGGAAACTACTACAATGAGCAGTTCTTC